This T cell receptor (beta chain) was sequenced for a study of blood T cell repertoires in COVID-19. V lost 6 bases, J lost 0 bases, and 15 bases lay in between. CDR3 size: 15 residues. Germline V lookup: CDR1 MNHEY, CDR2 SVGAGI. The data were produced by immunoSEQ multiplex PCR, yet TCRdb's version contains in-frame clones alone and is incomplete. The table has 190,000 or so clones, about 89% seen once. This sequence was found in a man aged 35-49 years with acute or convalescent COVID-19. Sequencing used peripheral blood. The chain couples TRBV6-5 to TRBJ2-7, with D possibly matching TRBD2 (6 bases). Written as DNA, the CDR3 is TGTGCCAGCAGCCTTAATAGCGGCTACTCCTACGAGCAGTACTTC. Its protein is CASSLNSGYSYEQYF.